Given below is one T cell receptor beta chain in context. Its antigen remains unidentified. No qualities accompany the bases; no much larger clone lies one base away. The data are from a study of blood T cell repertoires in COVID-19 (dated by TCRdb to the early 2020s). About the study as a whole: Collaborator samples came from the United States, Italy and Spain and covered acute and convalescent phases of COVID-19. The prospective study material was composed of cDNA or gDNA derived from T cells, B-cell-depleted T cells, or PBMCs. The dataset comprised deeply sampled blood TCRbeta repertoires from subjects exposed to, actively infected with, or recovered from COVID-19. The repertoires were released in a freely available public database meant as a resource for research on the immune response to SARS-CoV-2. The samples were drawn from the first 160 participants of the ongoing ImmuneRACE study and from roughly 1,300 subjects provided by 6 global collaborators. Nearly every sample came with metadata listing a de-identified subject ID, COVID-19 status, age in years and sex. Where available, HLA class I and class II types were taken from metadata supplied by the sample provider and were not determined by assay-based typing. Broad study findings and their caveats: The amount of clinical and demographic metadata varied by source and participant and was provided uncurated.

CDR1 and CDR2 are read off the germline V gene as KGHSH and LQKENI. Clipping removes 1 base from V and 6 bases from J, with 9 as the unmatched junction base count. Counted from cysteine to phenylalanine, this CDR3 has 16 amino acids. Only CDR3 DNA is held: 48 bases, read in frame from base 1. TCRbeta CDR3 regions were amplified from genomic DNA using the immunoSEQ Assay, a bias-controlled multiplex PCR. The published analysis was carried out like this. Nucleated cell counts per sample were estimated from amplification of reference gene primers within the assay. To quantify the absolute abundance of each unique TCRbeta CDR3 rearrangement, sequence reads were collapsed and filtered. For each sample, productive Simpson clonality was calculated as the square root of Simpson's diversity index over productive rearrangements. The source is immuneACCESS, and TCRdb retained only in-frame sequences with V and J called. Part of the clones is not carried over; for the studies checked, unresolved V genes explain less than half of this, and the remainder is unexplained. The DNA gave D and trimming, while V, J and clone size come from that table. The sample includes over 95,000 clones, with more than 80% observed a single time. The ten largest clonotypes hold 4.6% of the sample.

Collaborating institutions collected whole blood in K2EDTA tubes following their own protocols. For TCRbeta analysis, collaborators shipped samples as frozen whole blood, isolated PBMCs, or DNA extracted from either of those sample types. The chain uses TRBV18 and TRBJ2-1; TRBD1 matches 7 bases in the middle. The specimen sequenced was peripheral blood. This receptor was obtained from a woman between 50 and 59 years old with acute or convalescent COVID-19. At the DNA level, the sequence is TGTGCCAGCTCACCACTCTCAGTGACAGGGTCCAATGAGCAGTTCTTC. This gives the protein CASSPLSVTGSNEQFF. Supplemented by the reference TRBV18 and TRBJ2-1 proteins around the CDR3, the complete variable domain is NAGVMQNPRHLVRRRGQEARLRCSPMKGHSHVYWYRQLPEEGLKFMVYLQKENIIDESGMPKERFSAEFPKEGPSILRIQQVVRGDSAAYFCASSPLSVTGSNEQFFGPGTRLTVL.